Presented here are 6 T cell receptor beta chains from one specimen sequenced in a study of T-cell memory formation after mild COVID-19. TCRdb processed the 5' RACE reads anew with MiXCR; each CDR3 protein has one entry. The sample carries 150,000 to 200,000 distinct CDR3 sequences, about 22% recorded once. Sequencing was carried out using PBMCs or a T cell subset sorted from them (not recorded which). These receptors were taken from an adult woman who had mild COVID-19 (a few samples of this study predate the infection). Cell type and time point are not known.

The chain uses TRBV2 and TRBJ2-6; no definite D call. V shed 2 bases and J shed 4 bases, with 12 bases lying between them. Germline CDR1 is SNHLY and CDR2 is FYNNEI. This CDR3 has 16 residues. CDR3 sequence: CASSEFQAFGANVLTF. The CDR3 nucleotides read TGTGCCAGCAGTGAATTCCAGGCTTTCGGGGCCAACGTCCTGACTTTC.

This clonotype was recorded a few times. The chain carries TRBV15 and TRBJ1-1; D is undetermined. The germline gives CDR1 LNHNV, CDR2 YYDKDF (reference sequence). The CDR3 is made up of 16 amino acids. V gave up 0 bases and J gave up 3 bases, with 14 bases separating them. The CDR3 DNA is TGTGCCACCAGCAGAGAGCCAGGAGGGCTGGACACTGAAGCTTTCTTT. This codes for CATSREPGGLDTEAFF.

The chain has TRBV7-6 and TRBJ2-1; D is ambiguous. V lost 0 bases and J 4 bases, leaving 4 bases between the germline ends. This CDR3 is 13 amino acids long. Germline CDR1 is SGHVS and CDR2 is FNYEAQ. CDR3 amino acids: CASSLAKYNEQFF. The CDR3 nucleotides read TGTGCCAGCAGCTTAGCCAAGTACAATGAGCAGTTCTTC. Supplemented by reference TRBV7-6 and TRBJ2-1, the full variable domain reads GAGVSQSPRYKVTKRGQDVALRCDPISGHVSLYWYRQALGQGPEFLTYFNYEAQQDKSGLPNDRFSAERPEGSISTLTIQRTEQRDSAMYRCASSLAKYNEQFFGPGTRLTVL.

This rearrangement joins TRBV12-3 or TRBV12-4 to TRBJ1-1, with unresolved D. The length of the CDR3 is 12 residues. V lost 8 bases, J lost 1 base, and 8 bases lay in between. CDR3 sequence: CASHWGNTEAFF. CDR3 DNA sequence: TGTGCCAGCCATTGGGGGAACACTGAAGCTTTCTTT.

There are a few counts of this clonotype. CDR3 in amino acids: CASSLAGFDEQYF. DNA for the CDR3: TGTGCCAGCAGCTTGGCCGGGTTTGACGAGCAGTACTTC. The chain couples TRBV5-6 to TRBJ2-7; no firm D call. V was trimmed by 0 bases and J by 5 bases, leaving 9 bases between them. Germline V gene data show CDR1 as SGHDT and CDR2 as YYEEEE. The CDR3 length is 13 residues. The variable domain in full, completed from reference TRBV5-6 and TRBJ2-7, reads DAGVTQSPTHLIKTRGQQVTLRCSPKSGHDTVSWYQQALGQGPQFIFQYYEEEERQRGNFPDRFSGHQFPNYSSELNVNALLLGDSALYLCASSLAGFDEQYFGPGTRLTVT.

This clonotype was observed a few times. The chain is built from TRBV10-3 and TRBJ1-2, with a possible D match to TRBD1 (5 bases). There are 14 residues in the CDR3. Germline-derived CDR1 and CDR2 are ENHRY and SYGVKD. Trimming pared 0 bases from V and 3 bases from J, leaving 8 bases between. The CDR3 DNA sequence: TGTGCCATCAGTGAGTCGGGAGGGGACTATGGCTACACCTTC. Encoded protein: CAISESGGDYGYTF.